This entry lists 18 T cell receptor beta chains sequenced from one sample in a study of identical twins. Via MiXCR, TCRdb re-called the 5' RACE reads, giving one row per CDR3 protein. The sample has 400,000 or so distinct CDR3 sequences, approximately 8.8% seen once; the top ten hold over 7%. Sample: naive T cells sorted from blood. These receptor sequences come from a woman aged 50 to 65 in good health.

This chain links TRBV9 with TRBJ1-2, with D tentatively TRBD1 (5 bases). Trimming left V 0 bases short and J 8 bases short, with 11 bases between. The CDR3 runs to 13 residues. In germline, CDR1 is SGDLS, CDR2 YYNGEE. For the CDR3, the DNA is TGTGCCAGCAGCGTAGCGCAGTGGGACGGCTACACCTTC. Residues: CASSVAQWDGYTF.

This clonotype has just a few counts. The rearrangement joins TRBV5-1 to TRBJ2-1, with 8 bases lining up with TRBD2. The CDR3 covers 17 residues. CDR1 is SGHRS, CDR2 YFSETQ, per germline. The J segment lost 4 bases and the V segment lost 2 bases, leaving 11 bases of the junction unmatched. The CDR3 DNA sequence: TGCGCCAGCAGCTTAGAAACTAGCGGATCCGGATACAATGAGCAGTTCTTC. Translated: CASSLETSGSGYNEQFF. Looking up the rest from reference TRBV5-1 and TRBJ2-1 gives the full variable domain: KAGVTQTPRYLIKTRGQQVTLSCSPISGHRSVSWYQQTPGQGLQFLFEYFSETQRNKGNFPGRFSGRQFSNSRSEMNVSTLELGDSALYLCASSLETSGSGYNEQFFGPGTRLTVL.

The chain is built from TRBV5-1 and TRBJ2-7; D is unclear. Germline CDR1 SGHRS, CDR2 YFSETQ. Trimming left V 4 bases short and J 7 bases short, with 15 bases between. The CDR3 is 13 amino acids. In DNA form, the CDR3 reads TGCGCCAGCAGCCCCCCCACGGCTGGGGAGCAGTACTTC. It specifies CASSPPTAGEQYF.

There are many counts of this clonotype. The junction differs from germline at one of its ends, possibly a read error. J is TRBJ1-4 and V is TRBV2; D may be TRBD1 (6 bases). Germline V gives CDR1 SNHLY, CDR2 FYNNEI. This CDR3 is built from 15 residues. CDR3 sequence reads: CASSEEAGAGEKPFF. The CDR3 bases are TGTGCCAGCAGTGAAGAGGCAGGGGCCGGGGAAAAACCGTTTTTT.

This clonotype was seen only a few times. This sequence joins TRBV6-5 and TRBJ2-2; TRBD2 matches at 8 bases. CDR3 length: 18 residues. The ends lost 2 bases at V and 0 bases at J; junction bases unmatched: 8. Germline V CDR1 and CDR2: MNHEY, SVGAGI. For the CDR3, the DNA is TGTGCCAGCAGTTACGACGGGAGGGCCGTTTCGAACACCGGGGAGCTGTTTTTT. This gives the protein CASSYDGRAVSNTGELFF.

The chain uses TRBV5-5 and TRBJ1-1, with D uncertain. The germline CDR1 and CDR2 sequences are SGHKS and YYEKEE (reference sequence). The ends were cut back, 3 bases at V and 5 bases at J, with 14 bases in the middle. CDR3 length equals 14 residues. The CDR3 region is CASSSYLTSTEAFF. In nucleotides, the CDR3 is TGTGCCAGCAGCTCTTACCTTACCTCAACTGAAGCTTTCTTT.

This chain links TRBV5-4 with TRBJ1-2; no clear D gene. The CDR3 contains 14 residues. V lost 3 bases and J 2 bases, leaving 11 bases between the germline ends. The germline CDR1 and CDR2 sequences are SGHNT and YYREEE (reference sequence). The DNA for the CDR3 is TGTGCCAGCAGCTCCGAGACTACCAACTATGGCTACACCTTC. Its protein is CASSSETTNYGYTF.

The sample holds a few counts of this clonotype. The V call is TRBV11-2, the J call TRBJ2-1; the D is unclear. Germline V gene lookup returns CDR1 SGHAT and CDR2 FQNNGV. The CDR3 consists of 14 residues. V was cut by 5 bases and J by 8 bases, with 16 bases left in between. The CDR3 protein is CASSTTWVVHEQFF. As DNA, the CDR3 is TGTGCCAGCAGCACGACCTGGGTTGTCCATGAGCAGTTCTTC.

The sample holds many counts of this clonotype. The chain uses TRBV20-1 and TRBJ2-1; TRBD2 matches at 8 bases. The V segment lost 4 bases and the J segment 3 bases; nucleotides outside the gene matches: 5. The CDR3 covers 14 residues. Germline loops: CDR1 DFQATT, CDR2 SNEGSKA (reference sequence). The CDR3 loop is CSATGTRVYNEQFF. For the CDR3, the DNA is TGCAGTGCTACCGGGACTAGGGTCTACAATGAGCAGTTCTTC.

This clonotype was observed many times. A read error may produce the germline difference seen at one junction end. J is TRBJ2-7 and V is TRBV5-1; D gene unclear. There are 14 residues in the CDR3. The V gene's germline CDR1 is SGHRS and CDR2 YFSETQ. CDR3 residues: CASSLEGRSYEQYF. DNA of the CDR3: TGTGCCAGCAGCTTAGAAGGCAGATCCTACGAGCAGTACTTC.

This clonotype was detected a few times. The CDR3 here is CASSLDRGVDEQYF. CDR3 nucleotides: TGCGCCAGCAGCTTAGACAGGGGAGTGGACGAGCAGTACTTC. This chain joins TRBV5-1 and TRBJ2-7; 8 nucleotides align to TRBD1. Germline lookup yields CDR1 SGHRS and CDR2 YFSETQ. The CDR3 is 14 residues long. The ends lost 2 bases at V and 5 bases at J; junction bases unmatched: 6.

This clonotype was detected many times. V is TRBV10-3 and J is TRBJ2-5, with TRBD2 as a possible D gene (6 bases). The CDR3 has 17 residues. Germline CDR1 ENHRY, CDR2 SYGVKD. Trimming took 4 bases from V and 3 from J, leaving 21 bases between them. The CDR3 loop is CAISAYPSEVSKETQYF. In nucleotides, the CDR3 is TGTGCCATCAGTGCGTACCCTAGCGAGGTATCGAAAGAGACCCAGTACTTC.

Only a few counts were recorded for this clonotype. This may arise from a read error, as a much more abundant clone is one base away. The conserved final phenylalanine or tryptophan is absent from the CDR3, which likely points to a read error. The CDR3 DNA follows: TGTGCCAGCACCCTCAGGGGTGCTAACTATGGCTACACCTAC. Translating it yields CASTLRGANYGYTY. J is TRBJ1-2 and V is TRBV12-3 or TRBV12-4; a weak D match, TRBD1 (6 bases). The CDR3 is made up of 14 amino acids. Trimming took 7 bases from V and 0 from J, leaving 12 bases between them.

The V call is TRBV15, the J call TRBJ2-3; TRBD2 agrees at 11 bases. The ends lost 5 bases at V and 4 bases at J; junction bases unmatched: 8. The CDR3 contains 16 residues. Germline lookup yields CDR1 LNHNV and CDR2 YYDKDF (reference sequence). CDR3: CATSPQLAGGPDTQYF. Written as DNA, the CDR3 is TGTGCCACCAGCCCGCAATTAGCGGGAGGGCCAGATACGCAGTATTTT.

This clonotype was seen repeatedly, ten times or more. CDR3 DNA: TGTGCCAGCAGTCCCAAAACTGAAGCTTTCTTT. Its protein is CASSPKTEAFF. V and J are TRBV12-3 or TRBV12-4 and TRBJ1-1, with D uncertain. Trimming left V 5 bases short and J 5 bases short, with 6 bases between. The CDR3 contains 11 residues.

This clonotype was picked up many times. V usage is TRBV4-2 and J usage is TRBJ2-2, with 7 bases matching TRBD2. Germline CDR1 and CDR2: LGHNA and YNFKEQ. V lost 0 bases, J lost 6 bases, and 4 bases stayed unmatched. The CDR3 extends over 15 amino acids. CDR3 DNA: TGTGCCAGCAGCCAAGATCGTCTAGCGGCCGGGGAGCTGTTTTTT. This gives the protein CASSQDRLAAGELFF.

The CDR3 reads CATKTGLVATGELFF. CDR3 DNA: TGTGCCACCAAGACAGGGTTGGTAGCGACCGGGGAGCTGTTTTTT. The rearrangement uses TRBV7-9 and TRBJ2-2; 7 nucleotides match TRBD1. CDR3 size: 15 residues. Trimming at V came to 10 bases and at J to 5 bases, leaving 13 bases not matched to a gene. The germline V gene encodes CDR1 SEHNR and CDR2 FQNEAQ (reference sequence).

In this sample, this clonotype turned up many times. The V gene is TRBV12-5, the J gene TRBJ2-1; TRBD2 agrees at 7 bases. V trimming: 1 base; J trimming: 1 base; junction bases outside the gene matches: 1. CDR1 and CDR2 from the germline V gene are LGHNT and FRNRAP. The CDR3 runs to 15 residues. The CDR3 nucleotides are TGTGCTAGTGGTTTGGGGGGAGGGTCCTACAATGAGCAGTTCTTC. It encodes CASGLGGGSYNEQFF. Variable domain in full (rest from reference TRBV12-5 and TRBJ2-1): DARVTQTPRHKVTEMGQEVTMRCQPILGHNTVFWYRQTMMQGLELLAYFRNRAPLDDSGMPKDRFSAEMPDATLATLKIQPSEPRDSAVYFCASGLGGGSYNEQFFGPGTRLTVL.